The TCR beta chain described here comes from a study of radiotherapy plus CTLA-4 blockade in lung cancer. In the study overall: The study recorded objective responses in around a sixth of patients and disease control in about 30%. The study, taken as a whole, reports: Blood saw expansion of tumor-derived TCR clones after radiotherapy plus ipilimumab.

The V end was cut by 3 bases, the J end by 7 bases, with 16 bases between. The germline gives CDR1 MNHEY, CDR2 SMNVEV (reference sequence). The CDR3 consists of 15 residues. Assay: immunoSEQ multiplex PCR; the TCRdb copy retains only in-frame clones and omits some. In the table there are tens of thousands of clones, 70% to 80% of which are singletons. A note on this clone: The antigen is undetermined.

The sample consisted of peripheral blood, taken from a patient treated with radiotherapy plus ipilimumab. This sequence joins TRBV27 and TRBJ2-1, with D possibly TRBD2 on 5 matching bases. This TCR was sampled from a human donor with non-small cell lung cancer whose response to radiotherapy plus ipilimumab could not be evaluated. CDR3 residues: CASSLSYHTGNEQFF. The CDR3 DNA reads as TGTGCCAGCAGTTTGTCCTATCATACGGGGAATGAGCAGTTCTTC.